This T cell receptor beta chain was sequenced during a study of beta chain features in type 1 diabetes. Regarding the study as a whole: A moderate, significant TCRB CDR3 shortening appeared in type 1 diabetes across four CD4+ subsets.

All of the isolated RNA was reverse transcribed, so expressed TCRB transcripts were sequenced. TCRdb keeps only in-frame clones here, not all; method: immunoSEQ multiplex PCR. The table lists around 650,000 clones, around 11% of them singletons. This clone was picked up a small number of times. What it binds is unknown. The germline V and J ends were trimmed by 1 base and 8 bases, with 14 bases remaining between them. The CDR3 has 14 amino acids. Per germline, CDR1 PRHDT and CDR2 FYEKMQ (reference sequence). Material: naive CD4+ T cells from blood. The TCR comes from a man aged 30 to 45 with type 1 diabetes. This chain links TRBV13 with TRBJ1-2; no clear D gene. CDR3 sequence: CASSLARPPEGYTF. CDR3 nucleotide sequence: TGTGCCAGCAGCTTAGCGCGGCCCCCGGAAGGCTACACCTTC.